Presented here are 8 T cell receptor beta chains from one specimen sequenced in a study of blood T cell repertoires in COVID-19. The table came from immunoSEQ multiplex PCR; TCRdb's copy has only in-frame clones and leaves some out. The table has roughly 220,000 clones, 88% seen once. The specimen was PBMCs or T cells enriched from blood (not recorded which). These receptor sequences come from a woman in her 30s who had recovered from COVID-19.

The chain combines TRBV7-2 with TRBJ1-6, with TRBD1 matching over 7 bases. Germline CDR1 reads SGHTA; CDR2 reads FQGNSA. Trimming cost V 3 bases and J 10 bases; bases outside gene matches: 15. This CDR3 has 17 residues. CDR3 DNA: TGTGCCAGCAGCTTGGAGCCAGGGGGTAAATCGAAATCACCCCTCCACTTT. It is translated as CASSLEPGGKSKSPLHF.

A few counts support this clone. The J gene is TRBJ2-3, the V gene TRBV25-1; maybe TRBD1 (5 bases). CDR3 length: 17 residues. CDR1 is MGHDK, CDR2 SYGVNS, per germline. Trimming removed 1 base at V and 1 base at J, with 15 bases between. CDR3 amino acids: CASSEWGQHSGTDTQYF. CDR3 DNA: TGTGCCAGCAGTGAATGGGGCCAGCATTCTGGCACAGATACGCAGTATTTT.

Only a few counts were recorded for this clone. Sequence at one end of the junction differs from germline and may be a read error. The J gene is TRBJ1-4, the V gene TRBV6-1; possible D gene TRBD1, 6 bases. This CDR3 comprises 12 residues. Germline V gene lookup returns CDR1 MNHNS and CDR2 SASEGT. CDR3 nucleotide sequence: TGTGCCAGCAGTCAAGCTCGGGACAAGCTGTTTTTT. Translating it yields CASSQARDKLFF.

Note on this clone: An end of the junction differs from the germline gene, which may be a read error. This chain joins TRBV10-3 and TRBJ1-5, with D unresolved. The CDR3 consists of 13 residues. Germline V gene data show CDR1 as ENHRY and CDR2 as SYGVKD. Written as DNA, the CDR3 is TGTGCCATCCGTGAGGAGCTAGATCAGCCCCAGCATTTT. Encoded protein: CAIREELDQPQHF.

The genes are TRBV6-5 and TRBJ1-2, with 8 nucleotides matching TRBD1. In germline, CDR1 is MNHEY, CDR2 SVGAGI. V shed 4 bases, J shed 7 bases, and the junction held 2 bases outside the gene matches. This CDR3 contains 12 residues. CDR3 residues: CASSFGQGGYTF. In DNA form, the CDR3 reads TGTGCCAGCAGTTTCGGACAGGGTGGCTACACCTTC.

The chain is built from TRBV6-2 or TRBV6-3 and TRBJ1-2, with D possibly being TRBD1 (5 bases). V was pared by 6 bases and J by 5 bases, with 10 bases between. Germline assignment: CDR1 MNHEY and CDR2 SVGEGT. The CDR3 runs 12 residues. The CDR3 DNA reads TGTGCCAGCAGCCCCCAGGGATATGGCTACACCTTC. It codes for CASSPQGYGYTF.

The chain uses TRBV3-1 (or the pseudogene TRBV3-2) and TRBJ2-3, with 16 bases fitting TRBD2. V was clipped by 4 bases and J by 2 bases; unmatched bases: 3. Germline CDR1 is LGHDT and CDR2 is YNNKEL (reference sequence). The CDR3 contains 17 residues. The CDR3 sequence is CASSRGLAGGITDTQYF. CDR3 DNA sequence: TGTGCCAGCAGCCGGGGACTAGCGGGGGGGATCACAGATACGCAGTATTTT.

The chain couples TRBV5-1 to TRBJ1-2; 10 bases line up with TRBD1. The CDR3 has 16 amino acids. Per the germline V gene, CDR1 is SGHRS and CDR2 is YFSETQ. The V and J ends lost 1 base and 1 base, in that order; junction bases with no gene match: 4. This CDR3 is CASSLSGQGDNYGYTF. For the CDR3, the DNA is TGCGCCAGCAGCTTGTCCGGACAGGGGGATAACTATGGCTACACCTTC.